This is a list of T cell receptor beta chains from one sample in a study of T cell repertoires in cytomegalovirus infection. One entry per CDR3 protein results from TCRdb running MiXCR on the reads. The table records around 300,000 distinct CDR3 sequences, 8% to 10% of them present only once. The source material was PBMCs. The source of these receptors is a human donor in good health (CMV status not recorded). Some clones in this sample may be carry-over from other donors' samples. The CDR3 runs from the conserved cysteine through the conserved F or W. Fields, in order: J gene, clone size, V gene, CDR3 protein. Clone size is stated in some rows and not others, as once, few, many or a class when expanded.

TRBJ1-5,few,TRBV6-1,CASSERSWLQPQHF
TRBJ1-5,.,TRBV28,CASISWQGLGNQPQHF
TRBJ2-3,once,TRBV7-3,CGSSPRGSGTDTQYF
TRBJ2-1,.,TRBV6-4,CASSDPLAQGKDNEQFF
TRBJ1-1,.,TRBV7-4,CASSPPGTSMNTEAFF
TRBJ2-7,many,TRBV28,CASSPSPGTSGGGYYEQYF
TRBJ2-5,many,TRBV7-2,CASSLEGTIQETQYF
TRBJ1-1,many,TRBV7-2,CASRPDRGHTEAFF
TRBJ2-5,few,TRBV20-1,CSAPNLESWYQETQYF
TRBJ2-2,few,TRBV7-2,CASSSIRASGTGELFF
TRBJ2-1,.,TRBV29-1,CSVELTSGSFNEQFF
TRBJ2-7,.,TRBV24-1,CATQGWGSYEQYF
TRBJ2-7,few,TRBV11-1,CASSRGLAGDYEQYF
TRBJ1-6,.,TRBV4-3,CASSHRPGENSPLHF
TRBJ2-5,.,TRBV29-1,CSVGRVETQYF
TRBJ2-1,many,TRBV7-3,CASSWAGGPNNEQFF
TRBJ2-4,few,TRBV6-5,CASSPGTGGLAKNIQYF
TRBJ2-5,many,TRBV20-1,CSARATGGETQYF
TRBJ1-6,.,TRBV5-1,CASSLKNSPLHF
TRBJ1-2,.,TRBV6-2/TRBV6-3,CASSSTFRGYTF
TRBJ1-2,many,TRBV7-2,CASSLRQGARDGYTF
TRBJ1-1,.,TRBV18,CASSPGDRGKNTEAFF
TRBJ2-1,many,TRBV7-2,CASSVSGGADEQFF
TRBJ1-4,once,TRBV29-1,CSVEDVGHPFELFF
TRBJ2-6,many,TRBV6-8,CASSYSRLDIAGANVLTF
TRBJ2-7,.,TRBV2,CAIRDRGLYEQYF
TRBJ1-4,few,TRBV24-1,CATSDGPPTNEKLFF
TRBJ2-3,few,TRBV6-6,CASSYVRNADTQYF
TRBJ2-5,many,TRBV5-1,CASSLIGGGQETQYF
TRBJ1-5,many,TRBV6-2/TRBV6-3,CASRPAYRDRNQPQHF
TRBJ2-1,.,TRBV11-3,CASSLITSGINEQFF
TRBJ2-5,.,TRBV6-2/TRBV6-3,CASRHNRGSQETQYF
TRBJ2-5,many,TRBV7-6,CASTEAGTQYF
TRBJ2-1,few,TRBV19,CASSILPSSYNEQFF
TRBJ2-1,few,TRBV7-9,CASSLEMSGEQFF